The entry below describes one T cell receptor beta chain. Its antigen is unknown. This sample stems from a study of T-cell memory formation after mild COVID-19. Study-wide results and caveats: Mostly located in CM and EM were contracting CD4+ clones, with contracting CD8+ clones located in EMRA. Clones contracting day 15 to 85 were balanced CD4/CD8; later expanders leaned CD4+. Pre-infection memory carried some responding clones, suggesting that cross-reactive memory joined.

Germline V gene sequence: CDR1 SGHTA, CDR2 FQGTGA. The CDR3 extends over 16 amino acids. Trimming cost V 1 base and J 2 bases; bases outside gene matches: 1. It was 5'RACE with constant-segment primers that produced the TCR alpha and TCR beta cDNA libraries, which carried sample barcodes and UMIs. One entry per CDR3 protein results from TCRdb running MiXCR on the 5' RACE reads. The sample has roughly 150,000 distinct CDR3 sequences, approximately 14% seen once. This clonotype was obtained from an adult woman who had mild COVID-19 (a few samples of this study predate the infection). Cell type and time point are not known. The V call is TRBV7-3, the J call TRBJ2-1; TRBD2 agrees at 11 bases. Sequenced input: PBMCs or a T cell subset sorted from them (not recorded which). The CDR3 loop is CASSLIAGGAYNEQFF. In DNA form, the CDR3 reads TGTGCCAGCAGCTTAATAGCGGGAGGGGCCTACAATGAGCAGTTCTTC.